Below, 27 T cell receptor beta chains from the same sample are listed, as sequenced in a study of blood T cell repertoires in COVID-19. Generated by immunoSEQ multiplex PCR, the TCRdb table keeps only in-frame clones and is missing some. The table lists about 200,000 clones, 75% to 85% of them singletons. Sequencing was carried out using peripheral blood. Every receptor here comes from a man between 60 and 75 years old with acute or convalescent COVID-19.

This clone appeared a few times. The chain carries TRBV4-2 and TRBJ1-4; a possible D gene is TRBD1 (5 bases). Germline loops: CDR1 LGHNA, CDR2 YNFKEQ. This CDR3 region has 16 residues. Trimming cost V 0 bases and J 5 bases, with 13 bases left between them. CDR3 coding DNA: TGTGCCAGCAGCCAAGATAGGAGGGGAGGGAATGAAAAACTGTTTTTT. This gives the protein CASSQDRRGGNEKLFF.

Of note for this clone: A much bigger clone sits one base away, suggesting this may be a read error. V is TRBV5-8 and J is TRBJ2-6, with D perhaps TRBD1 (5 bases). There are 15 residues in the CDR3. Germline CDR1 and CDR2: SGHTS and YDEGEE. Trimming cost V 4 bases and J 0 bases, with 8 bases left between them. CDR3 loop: CASSPGHSGANVLTF. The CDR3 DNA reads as TGTGCCAGCAGCCCCGGACACTCTGGGGCCAACGTCCTGACTTTC.

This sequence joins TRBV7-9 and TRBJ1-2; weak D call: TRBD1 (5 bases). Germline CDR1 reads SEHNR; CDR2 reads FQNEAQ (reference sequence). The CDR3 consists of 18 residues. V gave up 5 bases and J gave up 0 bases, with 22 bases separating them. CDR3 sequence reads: CASSPSRGMVLSNYGYTF. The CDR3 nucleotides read TGTGCCAGCAGCCCCTCCCGGGGGATGGTTTTATCTAACTATGGCTACACCTTC.

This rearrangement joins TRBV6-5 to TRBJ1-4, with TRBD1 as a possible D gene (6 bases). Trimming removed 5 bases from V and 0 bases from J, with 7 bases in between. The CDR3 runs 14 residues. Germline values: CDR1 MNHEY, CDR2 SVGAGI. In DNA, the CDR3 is TGTGCCAGCAGTACAGGGTCAACTAATGAAAAACTGTTTTTT. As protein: CASSTGSTNEKLFF.

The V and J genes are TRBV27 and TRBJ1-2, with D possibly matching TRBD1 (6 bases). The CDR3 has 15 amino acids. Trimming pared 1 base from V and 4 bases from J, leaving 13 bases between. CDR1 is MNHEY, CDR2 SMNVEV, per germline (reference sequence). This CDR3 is CASSLFQGYIYGYTF. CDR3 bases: TGTGCCAGCAGTTTATTTCAGGGGTACATCTATGGCTACACCTTC.

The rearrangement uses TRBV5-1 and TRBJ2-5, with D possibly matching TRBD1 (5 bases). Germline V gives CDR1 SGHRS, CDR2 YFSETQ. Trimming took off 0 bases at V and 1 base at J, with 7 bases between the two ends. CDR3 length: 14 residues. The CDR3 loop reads CASSLGGLQETQYF. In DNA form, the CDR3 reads TGCGCCAGCAGCTTGGGGGGCCTCCAAGAGACCCAGTACTTC.

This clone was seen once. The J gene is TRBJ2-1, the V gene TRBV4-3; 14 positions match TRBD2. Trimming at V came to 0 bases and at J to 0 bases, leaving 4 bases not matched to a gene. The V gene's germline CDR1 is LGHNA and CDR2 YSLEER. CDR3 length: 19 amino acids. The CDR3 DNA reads TGCGCCAGCAGCCAAGATCGACTAGCGGGGGGGACCTCCTACAATGAGCAGTTCTTC. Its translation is CASSQDRLAGGTSYNEQFF.

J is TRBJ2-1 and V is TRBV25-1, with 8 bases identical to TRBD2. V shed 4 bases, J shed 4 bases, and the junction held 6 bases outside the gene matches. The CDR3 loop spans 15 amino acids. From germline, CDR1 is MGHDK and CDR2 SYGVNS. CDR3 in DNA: TGTGCCAGCAGTGGGCGAGTAGCGGGGTACAATGAGCAGTTCTTC. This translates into CASSGRVAGYNEQFF.

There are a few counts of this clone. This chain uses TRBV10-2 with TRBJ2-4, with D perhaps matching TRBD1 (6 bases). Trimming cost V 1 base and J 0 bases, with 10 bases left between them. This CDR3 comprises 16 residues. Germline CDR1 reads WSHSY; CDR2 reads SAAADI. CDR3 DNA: TGCGCCAGCAGTGAGTTAGGGGGTATAGCCAAAAACATTCAGTACTTC. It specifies CASSELGGIAKNIQYF.

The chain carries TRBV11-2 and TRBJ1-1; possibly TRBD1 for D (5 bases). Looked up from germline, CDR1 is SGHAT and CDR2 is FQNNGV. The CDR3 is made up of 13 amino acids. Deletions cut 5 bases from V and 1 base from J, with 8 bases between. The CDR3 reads CASSIDRNTEAFF. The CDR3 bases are TGTGCCAGCAGCATCGACAGGAACACTGAAGCTTTCTTT.

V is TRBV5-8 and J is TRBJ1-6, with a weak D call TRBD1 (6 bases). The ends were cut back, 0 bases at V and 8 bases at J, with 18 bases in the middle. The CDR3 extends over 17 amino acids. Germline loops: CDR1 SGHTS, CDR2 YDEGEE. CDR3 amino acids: CASSLAGDGPPHSPLHF. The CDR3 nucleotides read TGTGCCAGCAGCTTGGCAGGGGACGGACCACCTCATTCACCCCTCCACTTT.

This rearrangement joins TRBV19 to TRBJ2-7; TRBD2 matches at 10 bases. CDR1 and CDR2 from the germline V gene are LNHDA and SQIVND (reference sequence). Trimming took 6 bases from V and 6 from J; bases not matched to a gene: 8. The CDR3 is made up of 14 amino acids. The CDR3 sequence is CASSRGTSASEQYF. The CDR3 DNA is TGTGCCAGTAGCCGCGGGACTAGCGCCAGCGAGCAGTACTTC.

CDR3 nucleotides: TGTGCCACCTCAGGCCTTACAGGAAACACCATATATTTT. This translates into CATSGLTGNTIYF. The V call is TRBV19, the J call TRBJ1-3; no clear D gene. Germline V CDR1 and CDR2: LNHDA, SQIVND (reference sequence). The CDR3 spans 13 residues. V lost 10 bases and J 4 bases, leaving 14 bases between the germline ends.

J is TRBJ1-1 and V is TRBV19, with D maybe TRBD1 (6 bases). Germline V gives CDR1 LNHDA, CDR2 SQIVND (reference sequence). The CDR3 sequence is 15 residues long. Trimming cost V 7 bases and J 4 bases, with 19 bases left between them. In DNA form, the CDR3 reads TGTGCCAGTAACCCGGGGGGGGCGCTTGGCACTGAAGCTTTCTTT. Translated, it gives CASNPGGALGTEAFF.

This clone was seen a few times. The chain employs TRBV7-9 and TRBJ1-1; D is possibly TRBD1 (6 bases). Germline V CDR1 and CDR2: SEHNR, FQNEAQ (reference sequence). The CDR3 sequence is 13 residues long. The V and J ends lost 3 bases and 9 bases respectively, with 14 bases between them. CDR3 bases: TGTGCCAGCAGCTTCGATACAGGGACCAAAGCTTTCTTT. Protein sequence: CASSFDTGTKAFF.

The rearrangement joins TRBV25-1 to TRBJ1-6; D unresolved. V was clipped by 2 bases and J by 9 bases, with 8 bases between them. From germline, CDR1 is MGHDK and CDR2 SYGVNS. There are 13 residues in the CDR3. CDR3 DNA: TGTGCCAGCAGTGAACGGAGCGGTTCACCCCTCCACTTT. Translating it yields CASSERSGSPLHF.

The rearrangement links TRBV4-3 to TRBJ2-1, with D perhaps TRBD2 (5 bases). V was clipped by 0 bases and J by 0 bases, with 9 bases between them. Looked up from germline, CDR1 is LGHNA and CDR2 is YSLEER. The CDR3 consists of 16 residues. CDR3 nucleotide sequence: TGCGCCAGCAGCCAAGATAAGGACTTCTCCTACAATGAGCAGTTCTTC. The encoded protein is CASSQDKDFSYNEQFF.

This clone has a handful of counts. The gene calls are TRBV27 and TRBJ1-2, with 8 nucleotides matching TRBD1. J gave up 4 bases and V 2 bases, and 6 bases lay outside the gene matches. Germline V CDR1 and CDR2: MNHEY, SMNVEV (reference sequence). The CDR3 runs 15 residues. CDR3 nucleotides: TGTGCCAGCAGTTTAAGATGGGACAGGAGCTATGGCTACACCTTC. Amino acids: CASSLRWDRSYGYTF.

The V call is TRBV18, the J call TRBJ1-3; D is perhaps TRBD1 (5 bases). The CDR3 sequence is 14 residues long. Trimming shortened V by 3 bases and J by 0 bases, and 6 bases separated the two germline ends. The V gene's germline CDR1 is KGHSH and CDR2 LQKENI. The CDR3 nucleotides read TGTGCCAGCTCACCGGACACCTCTGGAAACACCATATATTTT. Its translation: CASSPDTSGNTIYF.

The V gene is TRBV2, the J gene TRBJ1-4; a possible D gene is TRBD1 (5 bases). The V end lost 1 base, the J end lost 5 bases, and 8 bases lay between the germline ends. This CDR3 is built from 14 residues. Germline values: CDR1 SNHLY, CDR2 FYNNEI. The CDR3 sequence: CASSEDRRNEKLFF. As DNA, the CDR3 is TGTGCCAGCAGTGAAGACAGGCGAAATGAAAAACTGTTTTTT.

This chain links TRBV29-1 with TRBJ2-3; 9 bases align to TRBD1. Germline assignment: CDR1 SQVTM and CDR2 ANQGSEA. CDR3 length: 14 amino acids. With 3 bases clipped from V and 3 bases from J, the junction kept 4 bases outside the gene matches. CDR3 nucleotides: TGCAGCGTTGACCCGGGACAGGGAACAGATACGCAGTATTTT. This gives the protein CSVDPGQGTDTQYF.

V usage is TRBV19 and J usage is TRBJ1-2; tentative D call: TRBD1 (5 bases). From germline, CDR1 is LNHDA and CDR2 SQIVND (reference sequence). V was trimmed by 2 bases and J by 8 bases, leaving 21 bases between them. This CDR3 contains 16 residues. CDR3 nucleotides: TGTGCCAGTAGTATACTAGGGCAGGGAGGGTTTGTCGGCTACACCTTC. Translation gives CASSILGQGGFVGYTF.

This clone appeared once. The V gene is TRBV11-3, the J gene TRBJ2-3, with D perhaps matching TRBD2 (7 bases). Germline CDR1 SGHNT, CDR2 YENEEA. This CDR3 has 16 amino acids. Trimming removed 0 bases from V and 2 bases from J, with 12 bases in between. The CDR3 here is CASSLDTGGNTDTQYF. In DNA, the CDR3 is TGTGCCAGCAGCTTAGATACGGGGGGCAACACAGATACGCAGTATTTT.

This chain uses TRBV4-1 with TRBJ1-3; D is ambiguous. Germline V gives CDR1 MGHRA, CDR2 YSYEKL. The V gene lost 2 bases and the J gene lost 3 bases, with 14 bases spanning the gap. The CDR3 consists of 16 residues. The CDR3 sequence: CASSQFLSGFGNTIYF. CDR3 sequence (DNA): TGCGCCAGCAGCCAATTTTTATCGGGGTTTGGAAACACCATATATTTT.

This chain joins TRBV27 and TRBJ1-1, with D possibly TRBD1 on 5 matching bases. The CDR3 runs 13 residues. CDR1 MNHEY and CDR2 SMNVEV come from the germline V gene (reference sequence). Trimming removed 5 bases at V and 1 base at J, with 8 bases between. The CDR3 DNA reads TGTGCCAGCAGTAACGACAGGAACACTGAAGCTTTCTTT. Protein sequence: CASSNDRNTEAFF.

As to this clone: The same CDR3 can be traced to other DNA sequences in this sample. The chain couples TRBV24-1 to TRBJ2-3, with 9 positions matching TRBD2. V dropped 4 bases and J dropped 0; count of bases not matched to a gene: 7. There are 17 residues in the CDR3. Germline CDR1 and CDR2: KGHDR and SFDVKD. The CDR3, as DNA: TGTGCCACCAGTGACCCGGGACTAGCTGCGAGCACAGATACGCAGTATTTT. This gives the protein CATSDPGLAASTDTQYF.

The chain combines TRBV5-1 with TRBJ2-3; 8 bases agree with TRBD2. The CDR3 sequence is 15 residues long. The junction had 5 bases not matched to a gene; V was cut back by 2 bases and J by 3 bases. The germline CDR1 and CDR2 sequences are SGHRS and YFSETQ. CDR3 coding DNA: TGCGCCAGCAGCTTCCAGCGGGAGCGGACAGATACGCAGTATTTT. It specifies CASSFQRERTDTQYF.